The 14 T cell receptor beta chains below come from one sample, sequenced in a study of T cell responses to AZD1222 COVID-19 vaccine. Using immunoSEQ multiplex PCR, the repertoire was profiled, and TCRdb retains in-frame clones only, with some absent. The data hold 40,000 to 55,000 clones, with around 90% observed a single time. The sequenced sample was peripheral blood, obtained 28 days after the second AZD1222 dose. The receptors derive from an adult who received the AZD1222 COVID-19 vaccine.

This rearrangement joins TRBV9 to TRBJ2-7, with 11 bases that match TRBD2. After removal of 4 bases from V and 2 bases from J, the junction contained 5 bases not matched to a gene. The CDR3 loop spans 15 amino acids. Germline loops: CDR1 SGDLS, CDR2 YYNGEE. The CDR3 reads CASSPRTSGPYEQYF. CDR3 sequence (DNA): TGTGCCAGCAGCCCTCGGACTAGCGGGCCCTACGAGCAGTACTTC.

V and J are TRBV4-3 and TRBJ2-3, with 11 positions matching TRBD2. The V segment lost 2 bases and the J segment 1 base; nucleotides outside the gene matches: 11. Germline assignment: CDR1 LGHNA and CDR2 YSLEER. This CDR3 has 19 residues. CDR3 sequence reads: CASSQILAGGPGGTDTQYF. DNA for the CDR3: TGCGCCAGCAGCCAAATATTAGCGGGAGGGCCCGGGGGCACAGATACGCAGTATTTT.

The chain joins TRBV6-1 to TRBJ2-5, with a weak D call TRBD1 (6 bases). V dropped 0 bases and J dropped 6 bases, with 8 bases sitting between them. Per germline, CDR1 MNHNS and CDR2 SASEGT. The CDR3 is 13 residues long. This CDR3 reads CASSEAGAQTQYF. The CDR3 DNA sequence: TGTGCCAGCAGTGAAGCGGGGGCTCAGACCCAGTACTTC.

This chain links TRBV5-1 with TRBJ2-6; D is perhaps TRBD2 (6 bases). There are 15 residues in the CDR3. CDR1 is SGHRS, CDR2 YFSETQ, per germline. Trimming took 4 bases from V and 2 from J, leaving 10 bases between them. The chain's CDR3 is CASSGGTAGANVLTF. CDR3 DNA sequence: TGCGCCAGCAGCGGGGGGACGGCTGGGGCCAACGTCCTGACTTTC.

The V call is TRBV12-3 or TRBV12-4, the J call TRBJ1-3; D is unresolved. The V end was cut by 8 bases, the J end by 4 bases, with 12 bases between. The CDR3 is made up of 13 amino acids. CDR3 sequence: CASSLPPGNTIYF. The CDR3 DNA sequence: TGTGCCAGCTCGCTACCCCCGGGAAACACCATATATTTT.

V gene TRBV7-8 combines with J gene TRBJ2-1, with 10 bases fitting TRBD2. The germline V gene encodes CDR1 SGHVS and CDR2 FQNEAQ. CDR3 length: 13 amino acids. J was trimmed by 6 bases and V by 4 bases; bases with no gene match: 0. CDR3 DNA: TGTGCCAGCAGCTGGACTAGCGGCAATGAGCAGTTCTTC. Translated: CASSWTSGNEQFF.

The chain is built from TRBV19 and TRBJ1-5; 7 bases align to TRBD1. The CDR3 sequence is 14 residues long. Trimming removed 4 bases from V and 5 bases from J; junction bases left unmatched: 5. The germline V gene encodes CDR1 LNHDA and CDR2 SQIVND (reference sequence). As DNA, the CDR3 is TGTGCCAGTAGTACTCACAGGGGAGATCAGCCCCAGCATTTT. This encodes CASSTHRGDQPQHF.

The V and J genes are TRBV21-1 and TRBJ2-7; the DNA was not used to check the table's D call, TRBD2. TRBV21-1 is shown as a pseudogene. The CDR3 covers 16 residues. The CDR3 nucleotides are TGTGCCAGCAGCGCCCCAGGACTAGCGGGAGAATACGAGCAGTACTTC. It codes for CASSAPGLAGEYEQYF.

J is TRBJ2-7 and V is TRBV4-1; tentatively, D is TRBD1 (5 bases). CDR1 is MGHRA, CDR2 YSYEKL, per germline. The length of the CDR3 is 14 residues. Trimming cost V 1 base and J 4 bases, with 11 bases left between them. The CDR3 coding sequence is TGCGCCAGCAGCCAAGGGCAGGGCTGGTACGAGCAGTACTTC. The encoded protein is CASSQGQGWYEQYF.

The genes are TRBV6-4 and TRBJ2-7; no definite D call. CDR3 length: 16 residues. The germline gives CDR1 MRHNA, CDR2 SNTAGT. V dropped 4 bases and J dropped 0 bases, with 16 bases sitting between them. The CDR3 protein is CASSGGWRPSSYEQYF. The CDR3 region has the DNA TGTGCCAGCAGTGGGGGTTGGCGACCAAGCTCCTACGAGCAGTACTTC.

The rearrangement uses TRBV7-2 and TRBJ2-7, with D uncertain. CDR3 length equals 13 residues. CDR1 and CDR2 from the germline V gene are SGHTA and FQGNSA. V gave up 1 base and J gave up 3 bases, with 7 bases separating them. CDR3 in amino acids: CASSLVGFYEQYF. DNA of the CDR3: TGTGCCAGCAGCTTAGTTGGGTTCTACGAGCAGTACTTC.

There are a few counts of this clone. The rearrangement uses TRBV5-5 and TRBJ1-2; 7 bases are a match to TRBD1. The CDR3 contains 15 residues. Germline V gene data show CDR1 as SGHKS and CDR2 as YYEKEE (reference sequence). V shed 3 bases and J 4 bases; nucleotides not matched to a gene: 9. In DNA form, the CDR3 reads TGTGCCAGCAGCTCCGCCTCAGGGGGAGGCTATGGCTACACCTTC. Protein product: CASSSASGGGYGYTF.

This rearrangement joins TRBV7-2 to TRBJ2-1; TRBD2 agrees at 10 bases. The CDR3 is 16 amino acids. Germline-derived CDR1 and CDR2 are SGHTA and FQGNSA. The junction had 5 bases not matched to a gene; V was cut back by 4 bases and J by 2 bases. CDR3 coding DNA: TGTGCCAGCAGCTCGTTACTAGCGGGACCCTACAATGAGCAGTTCTTC. Its protein is CASSSLLAGPYNEQFF.

The chain combines TRBV2 with TRBJ2-2, with D perhaps TRBD1 (6 bases). V was pared by 7 bases and J by 0 bases, with 6 bases between. Germline V gives CDR1 SNHLY, CDR2 FYNNEI. CDR3 length: 13 amino acids. This CDR3 is CASTGANTGELFF. The CDR3 nucleotides are TGTGCCAGCACAGGGGCGAACACCGGGGAGCTGTTTTTT.